The rows below give T cell receptor beta chains drawn from one sample of a study of blood T cell repertoires in COVID-19. Sequencing was performed with immunoSEQ multiplex PCR; in TCRdb, only in-frame clones are kept and a portion is missing. In the table there are 200,000 to 250,000 clones, over 70% of which are singletons. The sample consisted of peripheral blood. These receptors all stem from a woman between 65 and 79 years old with acute or convalescent COVID-19. Both conserved end residues are part of each CDR3. A D gene is named only where the DNA matches it firmly.

d_call	v_call	cdr3_aa
TRBD1	TRBV28	CASSPHRQGGYGYTF
TRBD1	TRBV5-4	CASSNRDRGLVSYGYTF
TRBD1	TRBV5-1	CASSTGQGSNTEAFF
NA	TRBV19	CASSIDLRQPQHF
NA	TRBV6-2/TRBV6-3	CASSIRDSYYEQYF
NA	TRBV5-1	CASSLGQVSTDTQYF
NA	TRBV25-1	CASSEDRSGGRTDTQYF
NA	TRBV10-3	CAISESTRPLSGNTIYF
TRBD1	TRBV24-1	CATSDRNRGRGNEQFF
NA	TRBV3-1/TRBV3-2	CASSQEKSSYNEQFF
TRBD2	TRBV10-2	CASSSRRSGGATRGETQYF
TRBD2	TRBV30	CAWSVVGGGASEQFF
TRBD1	TRBV7-2	CASSLVWQGARLKTQYF
NA	TRBV6-6	CASSAGRGKGGDTQYF
TRBD1	TRBV7-3	CASSLQGASGQETQYF
TRBD2	TRBV6-2/TRBV6-3	CASSSTSGVYNEQFF
NA	TRBV6-2/TRBV6-3	CASSSQGQPQHF
TRBD1	TRBV2	CASSVDRGTGELFF
NA	TRBV20-1	CSARWGEEQYF
TRBD1	TRBV6-2/TRBV6-3	CASSPSPGQGARYGYTF
TRBD2	TRBV18	CASSPLLGTSGLSSTDTQYF
TRBD2	TRBV6-5	CASSPAGGSQETQYF
TRBD2	TRBV4-3	CASSQDWLAGGGGLETQYF
TRBD1	TRBV10-3	CAISTGQGNSPLHF
NA	TRBV4-1	CASSQESQDNQPQHF
TRBD2	TRBV27	CASSSYTSVEDTQYF
TRBD1	TRBV2	CASSRTGANTGELFF
TRBD1	TRBV5-8	CASSFTGTGGYQPQHF
NA	TRBV19	CATTMSSYNSPLHF
TRBD2	TRBV10-3	CAISPSGGANEQFF
TRBD1	TRBV6-5	CASSSIGGAFGGGYTF
NA	TRBV18	CASSPGLHYNEQFF
TRBD1	TRBV10-3	CAISESSGRDRDQRETQYF
NA	TRBV12-3/TRBV12-4	CASSSTGPETQYF
NA	TRBV5-1	CASSLEAGISYNEQFF
TRBD1	TRBV23-1	CASSPTGGKGSYEQYF
NA	TRBV2	CASSGPGSGNTIYF
TRBD1	TRBV29-1	CSADRGTDTQYF
TRBD2	TRBV13	CASSLRAERGSYNEQFF
NA	TRBV6-1	CASSVRGLGVMNSPLHF
NA	TRBV10-3	CAIKTGTWGYTF
TRBD1	TRBV2	CASSEVVQGEFF
TRBD2	TRBV6-2/TRBV6-3	CASSTGTSGGAGNEQFF
NA	TRBV5-1	CASSLGAAGSTDTQYF
TRBD1	TRBV18	CASSSGQGSEQYF
NA	TRBV5-1	CASSISGKVTGELFF
NA	TRBV5-5	CASSATGLFTGELFF
TRBD1	TRBV24-1	CATSDPTGGPNSPLHF
TRBD1	TRBV28	CASSLTGGYNEKLFF
TRBD1	TRBV5-1	CASGPQQGASTEAFF
TRBD2	TRBV7-3	CASSLTVRGGDTQYF
TRBD2	TRBV19	CASSRLTSHYNEQFF
TRBD1	TRBV6-6	CASSRRDRGVSGANVLTF
TRBD1	TRBV5-1	CASSAQGMDTQYF
TRBD1	TRBV15	CATSRRQGLGKETQYF